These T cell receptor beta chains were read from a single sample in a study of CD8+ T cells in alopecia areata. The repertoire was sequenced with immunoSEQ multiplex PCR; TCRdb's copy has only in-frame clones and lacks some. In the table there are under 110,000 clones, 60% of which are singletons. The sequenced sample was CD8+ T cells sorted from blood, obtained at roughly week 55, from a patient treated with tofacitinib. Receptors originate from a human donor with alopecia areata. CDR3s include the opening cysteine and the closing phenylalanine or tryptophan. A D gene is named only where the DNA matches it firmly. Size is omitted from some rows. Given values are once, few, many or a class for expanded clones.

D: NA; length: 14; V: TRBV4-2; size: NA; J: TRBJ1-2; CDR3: CASSQGFGGFGYTF; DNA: TGTGCCAGCAGCCAAGGTTTTGGGGGTTTTGGCTACACCTTC
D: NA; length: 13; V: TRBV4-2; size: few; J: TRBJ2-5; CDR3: CASSQGGGETQYF; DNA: TGTGCCAGCAGCCAAGGGGGCGGAGAGACCCAGTACTTC
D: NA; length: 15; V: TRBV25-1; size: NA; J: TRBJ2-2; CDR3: CASSAFQGNTGELFF; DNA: TGTGCCAGCAGTGCCTTCCAGGGAAACACCGGGGAGCTGTTTTTT
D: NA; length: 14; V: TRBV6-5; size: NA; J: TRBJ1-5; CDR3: CASSYGTYGQPQHF; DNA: TGTGCCAGCAGTTACGGGACCTACGGTCAGCCCCAGCATTTT
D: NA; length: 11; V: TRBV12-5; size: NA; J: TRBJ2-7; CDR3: CASGKAYEQYF; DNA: TGTGCTAGTGGGAAAGCCTACGAGCAGTACTTC
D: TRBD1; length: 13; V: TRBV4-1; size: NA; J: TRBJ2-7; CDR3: CASSPRGQGEQYF; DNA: TGCGCCAGCAGCCCCAGGGGGCAGGGCGAGCAGTACTTC
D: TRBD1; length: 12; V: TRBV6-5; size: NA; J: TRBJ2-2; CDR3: CASRRDRMELFF; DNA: TGTGCCAGCAGACGGGACAGAATGGAGCTGTTTTTT
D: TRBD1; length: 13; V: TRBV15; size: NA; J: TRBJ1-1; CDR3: CATSGDSGTEAFF; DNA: TGTGCCACCAGCGGGGACAGTGGCACTGAAGCTTTCTTT
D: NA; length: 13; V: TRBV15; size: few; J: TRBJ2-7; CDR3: CATSRPGEDEQYF; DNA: TGTGCCACCAGCAGGCCTGGAGAAGACGAGCAGTACTTC
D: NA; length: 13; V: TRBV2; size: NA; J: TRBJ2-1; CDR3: CAPGTNIYNEQFF; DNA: TGTGCCCCGGGGACAAACATTTACAATGAGCAGTTCTTC
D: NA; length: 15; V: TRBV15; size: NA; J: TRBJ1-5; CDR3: CATSKAEVPDQPQHF; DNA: TGTGCCACCAGCAAGGCGGAAGTGCCGGATCAGCCCCAGCATTTT
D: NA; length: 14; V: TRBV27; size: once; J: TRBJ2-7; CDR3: CASSLSGSSYEQYF; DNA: TGTGCCAGCAGTTTATCGGGGAGCTCCTACGAGCAGTACTTC
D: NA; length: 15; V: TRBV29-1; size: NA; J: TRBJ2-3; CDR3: CSVEARAANTDTQYF; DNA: TGCAGCGTTGAAGCGCGAGCGGCTAACACAGATACGCAGTATTTT
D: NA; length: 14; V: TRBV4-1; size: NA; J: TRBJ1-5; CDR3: CASSRETGSFLVDF; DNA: TGCGCCAGCAGCCGAGAGACAGGCTCATTCCTCGTGGATTTT
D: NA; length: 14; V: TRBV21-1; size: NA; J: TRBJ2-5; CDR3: CASSVRGMQETQYF; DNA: TGTGCCAGCTCCGTCCGGGGGATGCAAGAGACCCAGTACTTC
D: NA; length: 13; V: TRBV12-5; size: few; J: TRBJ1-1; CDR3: CASGYQRAGEAFF; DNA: TGTGCTAGTGGCTATCAGAGAGCCGGAGAAGCTTTCTTT